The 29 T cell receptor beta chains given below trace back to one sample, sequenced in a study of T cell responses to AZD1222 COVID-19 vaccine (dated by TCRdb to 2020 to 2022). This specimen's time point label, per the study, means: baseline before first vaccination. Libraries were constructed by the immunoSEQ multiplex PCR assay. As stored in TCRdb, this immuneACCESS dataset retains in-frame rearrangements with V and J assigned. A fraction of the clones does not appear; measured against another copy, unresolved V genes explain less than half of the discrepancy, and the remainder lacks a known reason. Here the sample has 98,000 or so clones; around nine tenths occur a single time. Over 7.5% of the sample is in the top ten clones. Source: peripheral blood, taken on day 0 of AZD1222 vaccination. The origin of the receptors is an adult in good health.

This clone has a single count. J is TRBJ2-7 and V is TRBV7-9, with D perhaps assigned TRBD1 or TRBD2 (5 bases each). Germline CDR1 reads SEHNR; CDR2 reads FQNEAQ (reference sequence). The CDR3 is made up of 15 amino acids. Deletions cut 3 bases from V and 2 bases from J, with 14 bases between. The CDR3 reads CASSFRDGITYEQYF. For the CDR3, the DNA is TGTGCCAGCAGCTTCCGGGACGGCATTACCTACGAGCAGTACTTC.

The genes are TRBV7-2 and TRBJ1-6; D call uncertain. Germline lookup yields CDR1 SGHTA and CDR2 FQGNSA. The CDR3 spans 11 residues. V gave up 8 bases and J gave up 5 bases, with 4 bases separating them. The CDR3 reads CASEDNSPLHF. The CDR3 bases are TGTGCCAGCGAGGATAATTCACCCCTCCACTTT.

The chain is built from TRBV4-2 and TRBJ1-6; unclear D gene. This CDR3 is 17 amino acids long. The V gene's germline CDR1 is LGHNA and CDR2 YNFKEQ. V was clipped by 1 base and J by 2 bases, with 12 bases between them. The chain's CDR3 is CASSQASGVTYNSPLHF. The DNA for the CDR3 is TGTGCCAGCAGCCAAGCCTCTGGGGTGACCTATAATTCACCCCTCCACTTT.

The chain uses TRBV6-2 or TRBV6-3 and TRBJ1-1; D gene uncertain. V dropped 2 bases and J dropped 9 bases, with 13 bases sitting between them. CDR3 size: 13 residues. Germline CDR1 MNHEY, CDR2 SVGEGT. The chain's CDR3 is CASSYGYGSQAFF. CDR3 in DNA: TGTGCCAGCAGTTACGGGTACGGGAGTCAAGCTTTCTTT.

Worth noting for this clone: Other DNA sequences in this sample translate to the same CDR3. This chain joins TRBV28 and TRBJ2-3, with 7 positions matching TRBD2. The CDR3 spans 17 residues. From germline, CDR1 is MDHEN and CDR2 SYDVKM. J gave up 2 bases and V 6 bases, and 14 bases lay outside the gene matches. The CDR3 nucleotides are TGTGCCAGCAGCACACCCCTGGGGCTAGCGGACACAGATACGCAGTATTTT. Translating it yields CASSTPLGLADTDTQYF.

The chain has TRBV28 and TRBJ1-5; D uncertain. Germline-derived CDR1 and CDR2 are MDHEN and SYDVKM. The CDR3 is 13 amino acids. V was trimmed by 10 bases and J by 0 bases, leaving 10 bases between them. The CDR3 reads CATAHNSNQPQHF. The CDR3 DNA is TGTGCCACCGCACATAATAGCAATCAGCCCCAGCATTTT.

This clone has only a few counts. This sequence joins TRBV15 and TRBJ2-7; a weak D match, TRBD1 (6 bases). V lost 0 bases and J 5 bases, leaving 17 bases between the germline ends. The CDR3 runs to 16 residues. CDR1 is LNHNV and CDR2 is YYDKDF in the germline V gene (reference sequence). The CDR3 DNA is TGTGCCACCAGCAGAGACCTCGGGGAACAGGGTGACGAGCAGTACTTC. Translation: CATSRDLGEQGDEQYF.

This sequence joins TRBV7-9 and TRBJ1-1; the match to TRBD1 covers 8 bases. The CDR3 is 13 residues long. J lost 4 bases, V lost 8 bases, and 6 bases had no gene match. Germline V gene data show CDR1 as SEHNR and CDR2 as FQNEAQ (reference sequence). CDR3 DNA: TGTGCCAGCGTCAGGGGGCACGGCACTGAAGCTTTCTTT. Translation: CASVRGHGTEAFF.

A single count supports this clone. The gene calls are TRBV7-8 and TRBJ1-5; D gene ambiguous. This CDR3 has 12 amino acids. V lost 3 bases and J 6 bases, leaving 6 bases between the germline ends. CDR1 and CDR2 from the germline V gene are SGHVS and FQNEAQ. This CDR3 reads CASSFGGQPQHF. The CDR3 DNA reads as TGTGCCAGCAGCTTCGGTGGTCAGCCCCAGCATTTT.

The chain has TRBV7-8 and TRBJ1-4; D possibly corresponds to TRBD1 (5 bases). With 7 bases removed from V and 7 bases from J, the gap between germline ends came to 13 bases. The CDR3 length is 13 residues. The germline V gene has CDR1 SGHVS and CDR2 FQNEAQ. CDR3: CASNRQGGEKLFF. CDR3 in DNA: TGTGCCAGCAATCGTCAGGGCGGTGAAAAACTGTTTTTT.

This CDR3 reads CATSDSSGLAGVSEQFF. The CDR3 DNA reads as TGTGCCACCAGTGATTCCTCGGGGCTAGCGGGAGTCAGTGAGCAGTTCTTC. The rearrangement links TRBV24-1 to TRBJ2-1; TRBD2 aligns across 10 bases. The V segment lost 2 bases and the J segment 9 bases; nucleotides outside the gene matches: 12. The CDR3 extends over 17 amino acids. Germline loops: CDR1 KGHDR, CDR2 SFDVKD.

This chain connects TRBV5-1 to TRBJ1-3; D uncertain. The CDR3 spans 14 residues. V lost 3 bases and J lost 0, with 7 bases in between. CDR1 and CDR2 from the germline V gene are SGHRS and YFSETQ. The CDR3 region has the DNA TGCGCCAGCAGCTCACAGACCTCTGGAAACACCATATATTTT. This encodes CASSSQTSGNTIYF.

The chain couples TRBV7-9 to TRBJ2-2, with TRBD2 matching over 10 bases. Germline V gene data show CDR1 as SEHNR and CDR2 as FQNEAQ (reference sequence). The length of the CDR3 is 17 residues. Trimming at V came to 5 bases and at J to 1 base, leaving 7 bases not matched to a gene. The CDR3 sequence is CASSPSAGGRNTGELFF. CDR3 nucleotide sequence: TGTGCCAGCAGCCCGTCAGCGGGGGGGCGGAACACCGGGGAGCTGTTTTTT.

The chain's CDR3 is CASRLRPSSYNSPLHF. In DNA form, the CDR3 reads TGTGCAAGTCGCTTACGGCCGAGCTCCTATAATTCACCCCTCCACTTT. This rearrangement joins TRBV12-2 to TRBJ1-6. TRBV12-2 is a pseudogene locus. The CDR3 runs to 16 residues.

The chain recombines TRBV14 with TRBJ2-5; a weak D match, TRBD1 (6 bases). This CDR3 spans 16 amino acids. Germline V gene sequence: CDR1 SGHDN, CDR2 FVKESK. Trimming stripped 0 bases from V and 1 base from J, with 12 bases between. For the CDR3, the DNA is TGTGCCAGCAGCCAAGAGGGGGCGGTCGGCCAAGAGACCCAGTACTTC. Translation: CASSQEGAVGQETQYF.

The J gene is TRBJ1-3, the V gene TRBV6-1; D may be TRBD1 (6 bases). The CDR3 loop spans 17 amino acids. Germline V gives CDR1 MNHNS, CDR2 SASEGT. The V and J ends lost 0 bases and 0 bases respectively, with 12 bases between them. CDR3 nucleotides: TGTGCCAGCAGTGAAGCCGACAGGCGCCGCTCTGGAAACACCATATATTTT. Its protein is CASSEADRRRSGNTIYF.

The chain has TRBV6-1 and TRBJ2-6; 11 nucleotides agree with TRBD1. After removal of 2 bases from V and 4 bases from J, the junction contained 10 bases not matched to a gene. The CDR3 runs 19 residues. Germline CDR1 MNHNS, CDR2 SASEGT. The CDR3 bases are TGTGCCAGCAGTGAAAGGGGAGGACAGGGGGCGTTAGGGGCCAACGTCCTGACTTTC. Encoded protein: CASSERGGQGALGANVLTF.

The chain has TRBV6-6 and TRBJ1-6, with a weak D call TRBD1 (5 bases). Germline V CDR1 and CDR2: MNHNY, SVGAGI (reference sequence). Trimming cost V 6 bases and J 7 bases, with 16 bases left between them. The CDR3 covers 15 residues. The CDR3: CASRPPGQANSPLHF. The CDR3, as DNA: TGTGCCAGCAGGCCCCCGGGGCAGGCAAATTCACCCCTCCACTTT.

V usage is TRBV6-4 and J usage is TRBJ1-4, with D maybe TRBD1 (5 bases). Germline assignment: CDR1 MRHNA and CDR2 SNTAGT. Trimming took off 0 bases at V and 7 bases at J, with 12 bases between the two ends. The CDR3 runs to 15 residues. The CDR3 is CASSDSTGAGEKLFF. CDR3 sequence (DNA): TGTGCCAGCAGTGACTCGACCGGGGCGGGTGAAAAACTGTTTTTT.

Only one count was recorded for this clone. The CDR3, as DNA: TGTGCCATCAGTCCAGGGCAGGTTCCCTACAATGAGCAGTTCTTC. The encoded protein is CAISPGQVPYNEQFF. V is TRBV10-3 and J is TRBJ2-1, with a tentative D call TRBD1 (5 bases). From germline, CDR1 is ENHRY and CDR2 SYGVKD. This CDR3 comprises 15 residues. V was shortened by 5 bases and J by 2 bases, with 13 bases between the two germline ends.

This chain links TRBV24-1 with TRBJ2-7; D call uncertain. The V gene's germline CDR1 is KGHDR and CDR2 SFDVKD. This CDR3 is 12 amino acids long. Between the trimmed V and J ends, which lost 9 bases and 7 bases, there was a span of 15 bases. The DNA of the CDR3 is TGTGCCACCGAGGACCCCTTCGGGGAGCAGTACTTC. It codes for CATEDPFGEQYF.

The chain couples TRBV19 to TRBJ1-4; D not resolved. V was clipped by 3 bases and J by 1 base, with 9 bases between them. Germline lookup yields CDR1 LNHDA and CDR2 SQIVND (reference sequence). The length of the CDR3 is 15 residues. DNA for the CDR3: TGTGCCAGTAGTATCGCCGGGATAACTAATGAAAAACTGTTTTTT. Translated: CASSIAGITNEKLFF.

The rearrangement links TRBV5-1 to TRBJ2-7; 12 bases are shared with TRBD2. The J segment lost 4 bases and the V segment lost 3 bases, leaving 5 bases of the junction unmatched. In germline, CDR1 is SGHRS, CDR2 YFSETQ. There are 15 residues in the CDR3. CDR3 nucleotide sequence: TGCGCCAGCAGCTCACTAGCGGGGGGAACGTACGAGCAGTACTTC. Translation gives CASSSLAGGTYEQYF.

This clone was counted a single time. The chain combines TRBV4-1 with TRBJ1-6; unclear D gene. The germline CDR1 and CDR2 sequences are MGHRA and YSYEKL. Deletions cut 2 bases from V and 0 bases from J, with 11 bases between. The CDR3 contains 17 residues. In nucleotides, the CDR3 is TGCGCCAGCAGCCAATTCGGACGAAGCTCCTATAATTCACCCCTCCACTTT. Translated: CASSQFGRSSYNSPLHF.

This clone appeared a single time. CDR3 sequence (DNA): TGTGCCAGCTCACCAACCCTAGAACAGCCCCAGCATTTT. Amino acids: CASSPTLEQPQHF. V gene TRBV18 combines with J gene TRBJ1-5; no reliable D call. CDR3 length equals 13 residues. The V end was cut by 2 bases, the J end by 7 bases, with 9 bases between. Germline V gene data show CDR1 as KGHSH and CDR2 as LQKENI.

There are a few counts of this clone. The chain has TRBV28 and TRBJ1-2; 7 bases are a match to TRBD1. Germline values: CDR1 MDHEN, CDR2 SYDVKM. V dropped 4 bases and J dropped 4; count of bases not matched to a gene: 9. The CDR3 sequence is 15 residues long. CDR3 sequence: CASSSTGFRTYGYTF. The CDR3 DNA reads TGTGCCAGCAGTTCGACAGGGTTTAGGACCTATGGCTACACCTTC.

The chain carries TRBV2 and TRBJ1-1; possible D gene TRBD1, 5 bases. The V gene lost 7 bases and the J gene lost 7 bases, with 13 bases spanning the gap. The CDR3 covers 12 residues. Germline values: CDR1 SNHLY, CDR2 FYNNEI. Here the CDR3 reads CASTPGRFEAFF. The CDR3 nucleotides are TGTGCCAGCACCCCGGGACGGTTTGAAGCTTTCTTT. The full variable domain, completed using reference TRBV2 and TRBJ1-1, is EPEVTQTPSHQVTQMGQEVILRCVPISNHLYFYWYRQILGQKVEFLVSFYNNEISEKSEIFDDQFSVERPDGSNFTLKIRSTKLEDSAMYFCASTPGRFEAFFGQGTRLTVV.

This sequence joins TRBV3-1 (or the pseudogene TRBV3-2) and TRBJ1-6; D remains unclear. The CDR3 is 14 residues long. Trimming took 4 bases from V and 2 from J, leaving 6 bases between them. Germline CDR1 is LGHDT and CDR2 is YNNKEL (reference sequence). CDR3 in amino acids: CASSRSPYNSPLHF. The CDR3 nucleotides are TGTGCCAGCAGCCGGAGCCCCTATAATTCACCCCTCCACTTT.

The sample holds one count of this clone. For the CDR3, the DNA is TGTGCCAGTAGGCCCGAAATAATCACTGAAGCTTTCTTT. Translation gives CASRPEIITEAFF. The rearrangement joins TRBV19 to TRBJ1-1; D is unresolved. The V end lost 6 bases, the J end lost 4 bases, and 12 bases lay between the germline ends. From germline, CDR1 is LNHDA and CDR2 SQIVND (reference sequence). The CDR3 runs to 13 residues.